This TCR beta chain was identified during a study of post-analysis software for immune sequencing data. Study as a whole: Recorded subtypes: relapsing-remitting, secondary progressive, progressive-relapsing; some patients unannotated.

TCR beta cDNA libraries had unique molecular identifiers. There were 1 to 10 million T cells, and 450,000 to 550,000 cDNA molecules came from them. MiXCR was run by TCRdb on the PCR reads, yielding one entry per CDR3 protein. Of more than 450,000 distinct CDR3 sequences listed, roughly 45% are singletons. This CDR3 has 17 residues. V lost 1 base, J lost 3 bases, and 20 bases lay in between. CDR1 is DFQATT, CDR2 SNEGSKA, per germline (reference sequence). Study findings and constraints: Among multiple sclerosis patients, normalized Chao1 diversity was significantly below that of controls. Relative to controls, patients had several TRBV segments at higher frequency, with TRBV5-6, TRBV5-1 and TRBV20-1 among these. By F measure, samples from a shared preparation batch strongly co-clustered.

This clonotype turned up a few times. Its target is unknown. The sample taken for sequencing was blood. This chain joins TRBV20-1 and TRBJ2-3; TRBD2 might be the D (5 bases). The origin of this receptor is a girl aged 5 to 17 with multiple sclerosis. DNA of the CDR3: TGCAGTGCTAGAGCCTACCGGGGTATAAGCAGAACAGATACGCAGTATTTT. Protein sequence: CSARAYRGISRTDTQYF.